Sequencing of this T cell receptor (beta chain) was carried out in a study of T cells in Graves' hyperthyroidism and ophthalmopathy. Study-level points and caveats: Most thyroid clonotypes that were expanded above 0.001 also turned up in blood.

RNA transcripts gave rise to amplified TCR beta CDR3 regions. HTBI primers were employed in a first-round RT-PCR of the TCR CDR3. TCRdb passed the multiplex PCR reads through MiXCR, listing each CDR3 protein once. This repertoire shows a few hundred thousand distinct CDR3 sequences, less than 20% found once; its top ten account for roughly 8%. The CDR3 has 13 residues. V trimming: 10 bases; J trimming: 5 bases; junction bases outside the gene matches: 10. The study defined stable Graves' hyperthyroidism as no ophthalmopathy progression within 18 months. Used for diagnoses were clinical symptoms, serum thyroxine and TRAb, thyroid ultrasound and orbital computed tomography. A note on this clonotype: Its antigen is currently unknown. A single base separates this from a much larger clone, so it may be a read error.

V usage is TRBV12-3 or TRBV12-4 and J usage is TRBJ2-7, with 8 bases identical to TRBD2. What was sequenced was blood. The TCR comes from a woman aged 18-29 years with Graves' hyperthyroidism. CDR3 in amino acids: CATNLSGNDEQYF. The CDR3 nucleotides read TGTGCCACCAACCTTAGCGGGAACGACGAGCAGTACTTC.